Sequencing of this TCR beta chain was carried out in a study of blood T cell repertoires in COVID-19. The CDR3 covers 17 residues. Germline lookup yields CDR1 LNHNV and CDR2 YYDKDF (reference sequence). Trimming removed 0 bases from V and 4 bases from J, with 15 bases in between. The Seattle patients joined while their infection was active and were tracked longitudinally afterward. This table comes from immunoSEQ multiplex PCR, and its TCRdb copy is limited to in-frame clones, with some not included. The table includes 250,000 to 400,000 clones, approximately 88% detected once. The sequence derives from a woman aged 30 to 39 with COVID-19, enrolled during active disease. Source material: peripheral blood. The chain employs TRBV15 and TRBJ2-2; TRBD2 is a possible D gene (6 bases). The CDR3 loop is CATSRDRVRRGTGELFF. The CDR3 DNA sequence: TGTGCCACCAGCAGAGATCGGGTCCGGCGGGGCACCGGGGAGCTGTTTTTT.